This T cell receptor beta chain appears in the sequencing data of a study of CD8+ T cells in alopecia areata (dated by TCRdb to the late 2010s). The study in broad terms: In both human patients and the C3H/HeJ mouse model, the study applied high-throughput TCRbeta sequencing to look at T cell clonal expansion in alopecia areata. In humans, TCRbeta sequencing was performed on scalp tissue and on sorted CD4+ and CD8+ peripheral blood T cells from healthy controls and from patients with patchy or totalis/universalis alopecia areata. Amplification of TCRbeta CDR3 regions was done by immunoSEQ multiplex PCR using 35 Vbeta forward primers and 13 Jbeta reverse primers. RNA was obtained with the PAXgene miRNA kit for fixed scalp, the miRNeasy kit for PBMCs, and the RNeasy kit for mouse skin. Clonality in the scalp was compared among normal scalp (n=4), patchy alopecia areata scalp (n=8), and alopecia totalis/universalis scalp (n=8).

This clone has only a few counts. Its binding antigen is unknown. Base-call qualities are not available, and no considerably larger clone is one nucleotide away. Peripheral blood and lesional scalp punch biopsies were obtained from patients with alopecia areata. PBMCs were isolated by density centrifugation and stained for CD3, CD4 and CD8, after which CD4+ and CD8+ T cells were sorted on a FACSAria. Alopecia areata patients who were not treated were recruited through a multicenter biomarker study. In several patients from the biomarker study, blood CD8+ T cells were sorted further into NKG2D-low and NKG2D-high fractions. To prepare the library, the immunoSEQ multiplex PCR assay was applied. RNA was extracted from all samples and reverse transcribed into cDNA, which served as template for TCR sequencing. First-strand cDNA was synthesized with SuperScript III using a 2:1 mix of oligo-dT and random hexamers. Amplification bias was assessed with a synthetic immune receptor repertoire, and residual bias was removed computationally. On the authors' methods: Raw reads were preprocessed to remove errors, and CDR3 was defined by IMGT conventions from the conserved cysteine to phenylalanine. Clonality was computed by normalizing Shannon entropy by log2 of the number of productive unique TCRs and subtracting the result from 1. Scalp TCRbeta sequences were cross-referenced with sorted blood CD4 and CD8 repertoires so that the CD4 or CD8 identity of scalp clones could be inferred. The source is immuneACCESS, and TCRdb retained only in-frame sequences with V and J called. Part of the clones is not carried over; for the studies checked, unresolved V genes explain less than half of this, and the remainder is unexplained. V, J and clone size reflect that table, while D and trimming were determined from the DNA. The sample table shows 120,000 or so clones, and about 46% are seen once. 10% to 13% of the sample belongs to the ten largest clones.

The paper's findings and limits, for the study overall: Unlike mouse skin, where gammadelta T cells dominate, normal human skin contains resident alphabeta T cells that get sequenced too, which complicates analysis of the scalp TCR repertoire. Compared with normal scalp, lesional scalp had higher clonality and more expanded CD8+ clones, particularly in alopecia totalis/universalis, a pattern that suggests antigenic drive. TCR sequences shared between patients were less clear than in mice, possibly partly because of HLA diversity in the patient population.

CDR3 length: 15 amino acids, cysteine to phenylalanine. Only the CDR3 portion is preserved as DNA: 45 bases, with reading frame beginning at the first base. V has 5 bases trimmed and J has 4 bases trimmed; junction bases matching no gene number 4. The germline V gene yields KGHSH for CDR1 and LQKENI for CDR2. The sequenced sample consisted of NKG2D-low CD8+ T cells sorted from blood. What the cell subset or site label conveys for this sample: sorted CD8+ NKG2D-low blood T cells. The sequence came from a human donor with alopecia areata. The chain is encoded by TRBV18 joined to TRBJ2-1, with TRBD2 identical over 11 junction bases. The nucleotide sequence reads TGTGCCAGCTCAATAGCGGGAGGGACGTACAATGAGCAGTTCTTC. It translates to CASSIAGGTYNEQFF. Here the CDR3 is joined to the reference TRBV18 and TRBJ2-1 genes, and the full variable domain is: NAGVMQNPRHLVRRRGQEARLRCSPMKGHSHVYWYRQLPEEGLKFMVYLQKENIIDESGMPKERFSAEFPKEGPSILRIQQVVRGDSAAYFCASSIAGGTYNEQFFGPGTRLTVL.